The 8 T cell receptor beta chains presented below share a single source sample, sequenced in a study of shared clonotypes between healthy human individuals. Clones were sequenced by immunoSEQ multiplex PCR, and TCRdb holds only the in-frame ones, with some missing. Of approximately 2,300,000 clones listed, less than 95% are singletons. Sequenced sample: naive CD4+ T cells from PBMCs. Subset defined: CD45RA+ positively selected. These receptors came from a man younger than 35 in good health. Some clones in this sample may be carry-over from other donors' samples.

The chain has TRBV7-9 and TRBJ1-1, with 7 bases lining up with TRBD1. J gave up 4 bases and V 1 base, and 6 bases lay outside the gene matches. Germline CDR1 reads SEHNR; CDR2 reads FQNEAQ (reference sequence). The CDR3 has 15 residues. In nucleotides, the CDR3 is TGTGCCAGCAGCTTAGTCCCCAGGGGGGTCACTGAAGCTTTCTTT. It is translated as CASSLVPRGVTEAFF.

This clone was observed once. The CDR3 here is CASSLRAGDSNQPQHF. The DNA for the CDR3 is TGTGCCAGCAGCTTGAGGGCAGGGGACAGCAATCAGCCCCAGCATTTT. This rearrangement joins TRBV11-2 to TRBJ1-5; perhaps TRBD1 as D (6 bases). Germline loops: CDR1 SGHAT, CDR2 FQNNGV. This CDR3 contains 16 residues. The germline V and J ends were trimmed by 3 bases and 1 base, with 13 bases remaining between them.

This sequence joins TRBV5-1 and TRBJ1-2, with TRBD1 matching over 8 bases. The V gene end was trimmed by 1 base and the J gene end by 6 bases; junction bases not matched to a gene: 5. CDR3 length: 14 amino acids. From germline, CDR1 is SGHRS and CDR2 YFSETQ. CDR3 region: CASSLLTGEDGYTF. The CDR3 region has the DNA TGCGCCAGCAGCTTGCTGACAGGGGAGGATGGCTACACCTTC.

The J gene is TRBJ1-1, the V gene TRBV5-1, with TRBD1 as a possible D gene (5 bases). Germline CDR1 reads SGHRS; CDR2 reads YFSETQ. The CDR3 spans 14 residues. V was shortened by 3 bases and J by 4 bases, with 13 bases between the two germline ends. The CDR3 DNA is TGCGCCAGCAGCTCCGGGACGTGGGGCACTGAAGCTTTCTTT. This translates into CASSSGTWGTEAFF.

The chain links TRBV6-5 to TRBJ1-1; 8 bases are a match to TRBD1. The V gene end was trimmed by 2 bases and the J gene end by 0 bases; junction bases not matched to a gene: 2. This CDR3 comprises 15 residues. Per germline, CDR1 MNHEY and CDR2 SVGAGI. DNA of the CDR3: TGTGCCAGCAGTTACCAGGGGGCGGTGAACACTGAAGCTTTCTTT. Translated: CASSYQGAVNTEAFF.

The V call is TRBV2, the J call TRBJ1-2; TRBD1 matches at 9 bases. Germline V gene sequence: CDR1 SNHLY, CDR2 FYNNEI. V lost 4 bases and J lost 0; bases outside the gene matches: 3. The CDR3 is 15 amino acids. The CDR3 region has the DNA TGTGCCAGCAGTGGAAACAGGGGGCCTAACTATGGCTACACCTTC. Translation: CASSGNRGPNYGYTF.

This clone was counted a single time. The V and J genes are TRBV29-1 and TRBJ1-1; a possible D gene is TRBD1 (5 bases). Germline V gene lookup returns CDR1 SQVTM and CDR2 ANQGSEA. This CDR3 is built from 12 residues. V was clipped by 6 bases and J by 9 bases, with 17 bases between them. The CDR3 loop is CSVDRGSGKAFF. In DNA, the CDR3 is TGCAGCGTAGATCGGGGCAGTGGAAAAGCTTTCTTT.

The chain carries TRBV5-1 and TRBJ1-5; D uncertain. V lost 4 bases and J 5 bases, leaving 10 bases between the germline ends. The CDR3 totals 13 residues. Germline V lookup: CDR1 SGHRS, CDR2 YFSETQ. Here the CDR3 DNA reads TGCGCCAGCAGCCCCGGCCAAGATCAGCCCCAGCATTTT. Protein: CASSPGQDQPQHF.